Included here is one T cell receptor (beta chain) sequence, with context. Its antigen is not known. This sample is part of a study of blood T cells in healthy people across ages. Study-level results: Unsorted PBMCs prevented conclusive naive versus antigen-experienced comparison. Among T cells, TCR beta diversity per million cells dropped roughly linearly as age rose.

The second PCR ran about 6 to 11 cycles with a sample-barcoded 5' primer and J-beta primers. Each cDNA was tagged by a template-switch adaptor containing 12 random nucleotides. TCRdb re-analysed the 5' RACE reads in MiXCR, keeping a single row per CDR3 protein. The sample lists 1.5 million to 2 million distinct CDR3 sequences, around 48% seen once, with approximately 2% in the top ten. Germline V gene data show CDR1 as SGHRS and CDR2 as YFSETQ. The V and J ends lost 4 bases and 5 bases respectively, with 1 base between them. The CDR3 is 11 residues long. This sequence was found in a woman aged 35 to 49 in good health. The chain uses TRBV5-1 and TRBJ2-6; D gene uncertain. Sequencing used blood. CDR3 coding DNA: TGCGCCAGCAGCCGGGCCAACGTCCTGACTTTC. Residues: CASSRANVLTF.